The 27 T cell receptor beta chains presented below share a single source sample, sequenced in a study of blood T cell repertoires in COVID-19. Using immunoSEQ multiplex PCR, the repertoire was profiled, and TCRdb retains in-frame clones only, with some absent. The table has roughly 150,000 clones, approximately 80% seen once; the top ten hold roughly 5%. Sequenced material: PBMCs or T cells enriched from blood (not recorded which). These receptors all come from a man between 65 and 85 years old who had been exposed to COVID-19.

The rearrangement uses TRBV6-6 and TRBJ2-2; perhaps TRBD2 as D (6 bases). V shed 6 bases and J shed 0 bases, with 8 bases lying between them. Germline CDR1 MNHNY, CDR2 SVGAGI (reference sequence). The CDR3 has 14 residues. CDR3 residues: CASRGLANTGELFF. Here the CDR3 DNA reads TGTGCCAGCAGGGGACTTGCGAACACCGGGGAGCTGTTTTTT.

The V and J genes are TRBV9 and TRBJ2-7; 8 positions agree with TRBD1. The CDR3 length is 12 residues. With V trimmed by 3 bases and J by 6 bases, 2 bases remained unmatched. CDR1 and CDR2 (germline): SGDLS, YYNGEE. The CDR3 here is CASSETGGEQYF. The CDR3 bases are TGTGCCAGCAGCGAAACAGGGGGCGAGCAGTACTTC.

This chain uses TRBV19 with TRBJ2-7, with D perhaps matching TRBD1 (6 bases). The CDR3 is made up of 15 amino acids. The germline V and J ends were trimmed by 3 bases and 0 bases, with 12 bases remaining between them. Germline V CDR1 and CDR2: LNHDA, SQIVND (reference sequence). CDR3 region: CASSIRQESSYEQYF. CDR3 in DNA: TGTGCCAGTAGTATCCGACAGGAGAGCTCCTACGAGCAGTACTTC. The full variable domain, its missing parts supplied by reference TRBV19 and TRBJ2-7, is DGGITQSPKYLFRKEGQNVTLSCEQNLNHDAMYWYRQDPGQGLRLIYYSQIVNDFQKGDIAEGYSVSREKKESFPLTVTSAQKNPTAFYLCASSIRQESSYEQYFGPGTRLTVT.

J is TRBJ1-1 and V is TRBV7-2; possible D gene TRBD1, 6 bases. CDR3 length: 16 amino acids. Between the trimmed V and J ends, which lost 1 base and 5 bases, there was a span of 17 bases. Germline V CDR1 and CDR2: SGHTA, FQGNSA. CDR3 in DNA: TGTGCCAGCAGCTTAGAAGGTAGGGTGGGGACAACTGAAGCTTTCTTT. Protein: CASSLEGRVGTTEAFF. The variable domain in full, completed from reference TRBV7-2 and TRBJ1-1, reads GAGVSQSPSNKVTEKGKDVELRCDPISGHTALYWYRQSLGQGLEFLIYFQGNSAPDKSGLPSDRFSAERTGGSVSTLTIQRTQQEDSAVYLCASSLEGRVGTTEAFFGQGTRLTVV.

V is TRBV5-4 and J is TRBJ2-5; the D gene is possibly TRBD2 (7 bases). CDR1 is SGHNT, CDR2 YYREEE, per germline (reference sequence). The V and J ends lost 4 bases and 4 bases respectively, with 14 bases between them. The CDR3 contains 14 residues. CDR3 DNA: TGTGCCAGCAGCCCCGCGGGGGCCGGAGAGACCCAGTACTTC. It encodes CASSPAGAGETQYF.

This clone was detected only a few times. V usage is TRBV5-1 and J usage is TRBJ2-7; 12 bases line up with TRBD2. Trimming at V came to 3 bases and at J to 5 bases, leaving 6 bases not matched to a gene. CDR3 length: 15 residues. CDR1 and CDR2 from the germline V gene are SGHRS and YFSETQ. For the CDR3, the DNA is TGCGCCAGCAGCTCCGGGACTAGCGGGCTACACGAGCAGTACTTC. This encodes CASSSGTSGLHEQYF.

This rearrangement joins TRBV3-1 (or the pseudogene TRBV3-2) to TRBJ1-5; D gene uncertain. The CDR3 is 17 residues long. Germline assignment: CDR1 LGHDT and CDR2 YNNKEL (reference sequence). The V and J ends lost 1 base and 4 bases respectively, with 17 bases between them. DNA of the CDR3: TGTGCCAGCAGCCAAGCAGCGCCGCCCTCATGTAATCAGCCCCAGCATTTT. It yields the protein CASSQAAPPSCNQPQHF.

This clone has only a few counts. The V and J genes are TRBV18 and TRBJ1-6, with TRBD1 as a possible D gene (6 bases). Germline CDR1 KGHSH, CDR2 LQKENI. The CDR3 contains 15 residues. V lost 6 bases to trimming and J lost 8 bases, with 17 bases between them. The CDR3 bases are TGTGCCAGCTCTCAGAACAGGGCGAATGATTCACCCCTCCACTTT. This sequence encodes CASSQNRANDSPLHF.

In DNA form, the CDR3 reads TGTGCCAGCAGTCAAAACAGGGCCCGTCAGTACTTC. Encoded protein: CASSQNRARQYF. This chain uses TRBV7-2 with TRBJ2-4, with D possibly TRBD1 on 6 matching bases. V was clipped by 6 bases and J by 12 bases, with 15 bases between them. CDR1 and CDR2 (germline): SGHTA, FQGNSA. The CDR3 contains 12 residues.

The CDR3 coding sequence is TGTGCCAGCAGCCCGAGACTAGCGGGAGGGCCCGGGATTACGAACACCGGGGAGCTGTTTTTT. It codes for CASSPRLAGGPGITNTGELFF. The gene calls are TRBV7-6 and TRBJ2-2, with 14 bases that match TRBD2. The J segment lost 0 bases and the V segment lost 5 bases, leaving 14 bases of the junction unmatched. In germline, CDR1 is SGHVS, CDR2 FNYEAQ. This CDR3 has 21 amino acids.

The rearrangement uses TRBV3-1 (or the pseudogene TRBV3-2) and TRBJ2-7; D is perhaps TRBD1 (6 bases). Germline CDR1 reads LGHDT; CDR2 reads YNNKEL (reference sequence). With 4 bases removed from V and 0 bases from J, the gap between germline ends came to 16 bases. This CDR3 is 16 amino acids long. CDR3 coding DNA: TGTGCCAGCAGCCTTAGAGGGGGAATCACCTCCTACGAGCAGTACTTC. It specifies CASSLRGGITSYEQYF.

The chain recombines TRBV29-1 with TRBJ1-2; no clear D. Trimming pared 1 base from V and 8 bases from J, leaving 23 bases between. This CDR3 is 16 amino acids long. Looked up from germline, CDR1 is SQVTM and CDR2 is ANQGSEA. CDR3 sequence reads: CSVEGVPRTSQGGYTF. The CDR3 DNA reads TGCAGCGTTGAAGGGGTTCCTCGGACTTCCCAAGGGGGCTACACCTTC.

This chain joins TRBV20-1 and TRBJ2-5; no clear D. Germline CDR1 and CDR2: DFQATT and SNEGSKA (reference sequence). Trimming shortened V by 3 bases and J by 2 bases, and 7 bases separated the two germline ends. CDR3 length: 12 amino acids. The CDR3 reads CSASRLQETQYF. DNA for the CDR3: TGCAGTGCTAGTCGGTTACAAGAGACCCAGTACTTC.

The chain has TRBV5-8 and TRBJ2-3; TRBD2 agrees at 13 bases. The V segment lost 4 bases and the J segment 6 bases; nucleotides outside the gene matches: 5. This CDR3 has 15 residues. The germline V gene has CDR1 SGHTS and CDR2 YDEGEE. DNA of the CDR3: TGTGCCAGCAGCCCCGGGACTAGCGGGGCTGATACGCAGTATTTT. Its protein is CASSPGTSGADTQYF.

This clone was detected only a few times. V and J are TRBV24-1 and TRBJ2-1; a possible D gene is TRBD2 (6 bases). The germline V gene has CDR1 KGHDR and CDR2 SFDVKD. V dropped 4 bases and J dropped 6 bases, with 21 bases sitting between them. The CDR3 spans 17 residues. In DNA form, the CDR3 reads TGTGCCACCAGTGACCGTACCTACGGGGGTTTTACCAATGAGCAGTTCTTC. It specifies CATSDRTYGGFTNEQFF.

The chain employs TRBV5-1 and TRBJ2-3, with 7 nucleotides matching TRBD1. CDR1 is SGHRS and CDR2 is YFSETQ in the germline V gene. After removal of 0 bases from V and 2 bases from J, the junction contained 6 bases not matched to a gene. This CDR3 comprises 16 residues. The CDR3 here is CASSLGRGPSTDTQYF. In DNA form, the CDR3 reads TGCGCCAGCAGCTTGGGAAGGGGGCCTTCCACAGATACGCAGTATTTT.

The J gene is TRBJ2-7, the V gene TRBV7-9; 8 nucleotides align to TRBD2. In germline, CDR1 is SEHNR, CDR2 FQNEAQ (reference sequence). The J segment lost 3 bases and the V segment lost 6 bases, leaving 10 bases of the junction unmatched. There are 15 residues in the CDR3. DNA of the CDR3: TGTGCCAGCAGTGGGGTAGCGGGGTCGCGCTACGAGCAGTACTTC. Protein sequence: CASSGVAGSRYEQYF.

The CDR3 reads CAAGPRDWPEQYF. DNA for the CDR3: TGTGCCGCAGGGCCGAGGGACTGGCCCGAGCAGTACTTC. This chain uses TRBV6-5 with TRBJ2-7; tentative D call: TRBD2 (6 bases). Germline lookup yields CDR1 MNHEY and CDR2 SVGAGI. The length of the CDR3 is 13 residues. V was clipped by 11 bases and J by 6 bases, with 20 bases between them.

The V call is TRBV5-1, the J call TRBJ2-3, with 7 bases lining up with TRBD2. The CDR3 length is 17 residues. Losses at the gene ends were 4 bases for V and 0 bases for J; bases not matched to a gene: 11. CDR1 is SGHRS, CDR2 YFSETQ, per germline. The CDR3 region has the DNA TGCGCCAGCAGCCCGGGCGCTAGCGGAGGAAGCACAGATACGCAGTATTTT. This encodes CASSPGASGGSTDTQYF.

CDR3 sequence (DNA): TGTGCCAGCCTGGGGGACAGGGCTTATGGCTACACCTTC. Translation: CASLGDRAYGYTF. The chain combines TRBV28 with TRBJ1-2; TRBD1 matches 9 bases. This CDR3 region has 13 residues. V shed 8 bases, J shed 5 bases, and the junction held 6 bases outside the gene matches. Germline V CDR1 and CDR2: MDHEN, SYDVKM.

The gene calls are TRBV3-1 (or the pseudogene TRBV3-2) and TRBJ1-2; 7 positions agree with TRBD1. This CDR3 is 17 amino acids long. The germline gives CDR1 LGHDT, CDR2 YNNKEL (reference sequence). V dropped 3 bases and J dropped 0; count of bases not matched to a gene: 10. The CDR3, as DNA: TGTGCCAGCAGCCACGGGACAGCAGTGCTCACTAACTATGGCTACACCTTC. Translating it yields CASSHGTAVLTNYGYTF.

This chain uses TRBV29-1 with TRBJ1-2, with 7 nucleotides matching TRBD1. CDR3 length: 12 residues. The germline V gene has CDR1 SQVTM and CDR2 ANQGSEA. V lost 4 bases to trimming and J lost 2 bases; unmatched junction nucleotides: 1. CDR3 protein: CSVVQGNYGYTF. The CDR3 DNA reads TGCAGCGTTGTACAGGGGAACTATGGCTACACCTTC. The full variable domain, rest sourced from reference TRBV29-1 and TRBJ1-2, is SAVISQKPSRDICQRGTSLTIQCQVDSQVTMMFWYRQQPGQSLTLIATANQGSEATYESGFVIDKFPISRPNLTFSTLTVSNMSPEDSSIYLCSVVQGNYGYTFGSGTRLTVV.

V usage is TRBV9 and J usage is TRBJ2-3, with TRBD2 matching 9 bases. Germline values: CDR1 SGDLS, CDR2 YYNGEE. J lost 4 bases, V lost 0 bases, and 6 bases had no gene match. The CDR3 consists of 16 residues. The CDR3 reads CASSVGAGGPADTQYF. The DNA of the CDR3 is TGTGCCAGCAGCGTAGGGGCGGGAGGGCCGGCAGATACGCAGTATTTT.

The V gene is TRBV5-1, the J gene TRBJ2-3, with TRBD1 identical over 10 bases. Germline lookup yields CDR1 SGHRS and CDR2 YFSETQ. V trimming: 6 bases; J trimming: 4 bases; junction bases outside the gene matches: 8. The CDR3 is 15 amino acids. CDR3 DNA: TGCGCCAGCAAAAGGGACAGGGGATTTGCAGATACGCAGTATTTT. Translation gives CASKRDRGFADTQYF. The full variable domain, completed using reference TRBV5-1 and TRBJ2-3, is KAGVTQTPRYLIKTRGQQVTLSCSPISGHRSVSWYQQTPGQGLQFLFEYFSETQRNKGNFPGRFSGRQFSNSRSEMNVSTLELGDSALYLCASKRDRGFADTQYFGPGTRLTVL.

The chain has TRBV2 and TRBJ1-5; unclear D gene. The V end lost 7 bases, the J end lost 0 bases, and 16 bases lay between the germline ends. Germline V gene data show CDR1 as SNHLY and CDR2 as FYNNEI. The CDR3 runs 16 residues. The CDR3 loop is CASTSQNSFSNQPQHF. As DNA, the CDR3 is TGTGCCAGCACCTCTCAAAACAGCTTTAGCAATCAGCCCCAGCATTTT.

The J gene is TRBJ2-1, the V gene TRBV29-1; tentatively, D is TRBD2 (6 bases). The germline V gene has CDR1 SQVTM and CDR2 ANQGSEA. V lost 3 bases to trimming and J lost 1 base, with 10 bases between them. There are 14 residues in the CDR3. The CDR3 is CSVESSGSYNEQFF. The CDR3 DNA is TGCAGCGTTGAGTCCAGCGGGTCCTACAATGAGCAGTTCTTC.

The chain carries TRBV2 and TRBJ2-7; D is unclear. CDR3 length: 12 residues. V lost 7 bases and J lost 3, with 10 bases in between. The germline CDR1 and CDR2 sequences are SNHLY and FYNNEI. For the CDR3, the DNA is TGTGCCAGCAACCCAGGAAACTACGAGCAGTACTTC. Its protein product is CASNPGNYEQYF.